In this sample, the clone carrying this T cell receptor beta chain turned up many times. Its antigen is unidentified. The sample belongs to a study of tumor and adjacent non-tumor tissue in lung cancer. Overall study: Patients comprised 12 adenocarcinoma, a couple of squamous cell carcinoma and 1 small cell lung cancer. Study results and caveats: Top 100 clones took a larger repertoire share in normal lung.

No cell sorting was done before RNA was extracted from the tissue. This non-tumor lung sample came from over 3 cm beyond the tumor edge. The CDR3 loop spans 17 amino acids. CDR1 and CDR2 (germline): LGHNA, YNFKEQ. V was trimmed by 1 base and J by 1 base, leaving 14 bases between them. TCRbeta libraries were built with three rounds of nested PCR, modified from ARM-PCR. TCRdb re-derived calls from the multiplex PCR reads in MiXCR, one entry per CDR3 protein. The table includes over 80,000 distinct CDR3 sequences, 80% detected once. The source is a man in his fifties or sixties with small cell lung cancer. J is TRBJ2-1 and V is TRBV4-2, with D unclear. Sequencing was done on a sample of distant non-tumor lung tissue. The CDR3 sequence is CASSQAPTATSYNEQFF. CDR3 bases: TGTGCCAGCAGCCAAGCCCCGACTGCGACATCCTACAATGAGCAGTTCTTC.